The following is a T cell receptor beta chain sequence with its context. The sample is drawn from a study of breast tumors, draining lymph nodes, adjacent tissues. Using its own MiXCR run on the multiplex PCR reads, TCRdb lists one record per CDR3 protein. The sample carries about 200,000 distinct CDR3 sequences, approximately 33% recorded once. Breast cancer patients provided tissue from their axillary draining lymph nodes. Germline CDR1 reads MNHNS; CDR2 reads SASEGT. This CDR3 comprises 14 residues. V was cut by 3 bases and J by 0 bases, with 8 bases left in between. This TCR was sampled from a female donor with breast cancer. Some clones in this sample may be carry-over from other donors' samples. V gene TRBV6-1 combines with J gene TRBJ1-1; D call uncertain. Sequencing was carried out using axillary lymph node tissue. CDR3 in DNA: TGTGCCAGCAGTGAGCCTGGGTTGAACACTGAAGCTTTCTTT. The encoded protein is CASSEPGLNTEAFF.